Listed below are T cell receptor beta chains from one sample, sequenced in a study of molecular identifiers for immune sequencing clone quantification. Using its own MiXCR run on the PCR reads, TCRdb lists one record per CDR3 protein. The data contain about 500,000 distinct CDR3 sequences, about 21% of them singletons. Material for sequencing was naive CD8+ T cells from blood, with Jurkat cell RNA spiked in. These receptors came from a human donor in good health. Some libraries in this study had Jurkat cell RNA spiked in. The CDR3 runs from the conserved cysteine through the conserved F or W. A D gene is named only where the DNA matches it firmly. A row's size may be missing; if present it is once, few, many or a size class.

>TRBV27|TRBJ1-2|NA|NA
TGTGCCAGCAGTTTCGGTACAACAAACTATGGCTACACCTTC
CASSFGTTNYGYTF
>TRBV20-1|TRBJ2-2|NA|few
TGCAGTGCAAACGAGGTGGGCGGGCGTGGCGGGGAGCTGTTTTTT
CSANEVGGRGGELFF
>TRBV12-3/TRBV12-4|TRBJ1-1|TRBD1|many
TGTGCCAGCACCGAGGACAGGGTGAACACTGAAGCTTTCTTT
CASTEDRVNTEAFF
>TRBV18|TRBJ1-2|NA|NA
TGTGCCAGCTCACGGACGGGGGCGCCTAACTATGGCTACACCTTC
CASSRTGAPNYGYTF
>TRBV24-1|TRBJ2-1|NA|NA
TGTGCCACCCAGGGCGAGAGCGCCAATGAGCAGTTCTTC
CATQGESANEQFF
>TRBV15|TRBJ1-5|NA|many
TGTGCCACCAGCAGCATCCAGGGGCCTCAGCCCCAGCATTTT
CATSSIQGPQPQHF
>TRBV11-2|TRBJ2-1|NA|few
TGTGCCAGCAGATTCGGCTACAATGAGCAGTTCTTC
CASRFGYNEQFF
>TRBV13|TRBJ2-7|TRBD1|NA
TGTGCCAGCAGCGAAAAAGGGGGCCTCTCCTACGAGCAGTACTTC
CASSEKGGLSYEQYF
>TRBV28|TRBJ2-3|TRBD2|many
TGTGCCAGCAGTTTATACGGGAGGGCCCCAGATACGCAGTATTTT
CASSLYGRAPDTQYF
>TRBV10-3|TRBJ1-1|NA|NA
TGTGCCATCCGTGCGGGGATGAACACTGAAGCTTTCTTT
CAIRAGMNTEAFF
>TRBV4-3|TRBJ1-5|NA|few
TGCGCCAGCAGCCAAGATTCCGTTACAGGGCCTCAGCCCCAGCATTTT
CASSQDSVTGPQPQHF
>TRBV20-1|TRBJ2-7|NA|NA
TGCAGTGCAACACAGGCCAACTCCTACGAGCAGTACTTC
CSATQANSYEQYF
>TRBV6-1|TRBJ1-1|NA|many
TGTGCCAGCCTCCATATTCGGCTGAACACTGAAGCTTTCTTT
CASLHIRLNTEAFF
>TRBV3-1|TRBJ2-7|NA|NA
TGTGCCAGCAGCCAAGTTGAGGGGCCCTCCTACGAGCAGTACTTC
CASSQVEGPSYEQYF
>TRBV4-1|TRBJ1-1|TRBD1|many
TGCGCCAGCAGCCCCGGACAGGGGACCACTGAAGCTTTCTTT
CASSPGQGTTEAFF
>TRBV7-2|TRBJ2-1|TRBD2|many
TGTGCCAGCAGCTCTTGGGCGGGAGGGGGGTCCTACAATGAGCAGTTCTTC
CASSSWAGGGSYNEQFF
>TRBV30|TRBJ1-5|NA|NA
TGTGCCTGGAGTTCAGGGGAAACTAGCAATCAGCCCCAGCATTTT
CAWSSGETSNQPQHF
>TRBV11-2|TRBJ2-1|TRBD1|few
TGTGCCAGCAGCTTAGATCCGACAGGGTACAATGAGCAGTTCTTC
CASSLDPTGYNEQFF
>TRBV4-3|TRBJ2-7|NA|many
TGCGCCAGCAGCCAAGAACGCGGTTTAGCGTCGTGGGAGCAGTACTTC
CASSQERGLASWEQYF
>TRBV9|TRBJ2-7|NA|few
TGTGCCAGCAGCGTAGAGGTAGCTAGCTACGAGCAGTACTTC
CASSVEVASYEQYF
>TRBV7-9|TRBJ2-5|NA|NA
TGTGCCAGCAGCCTCGGACAGAAACAAGAGACCCAGTACTTC
CASSLGQKQETQYF
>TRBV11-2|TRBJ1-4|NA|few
TGTGCCAGCAGCTTAATCACAGCCGAAAAACTGTTTTTT
CASSLITAEKLFF
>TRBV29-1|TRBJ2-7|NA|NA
TGCAGCGTTGAAGAAGCCGGGACGGGACCTTACGAGCAGTACTTC
CSVEEAGTGPYEQYF
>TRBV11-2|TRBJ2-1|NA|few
TGTGCCAGCAGCTTAGTGGGAGGACCAAATGAGCAGTTCTTC
CASSLVGGPNEQFF
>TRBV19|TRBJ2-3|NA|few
TGTGCCAGTAGTGCCCTGTGGGGGGTGGATACGCAGTATTTT
CASSALWGVDTQYF
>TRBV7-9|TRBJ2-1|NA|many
TGTGCCAGCAGCTTGTCCACCTACAATGAGCAGTTCTTC
CASSLSTYNEQFF
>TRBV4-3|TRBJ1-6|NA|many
TGCGCCAGCAGCCAAGGCGGGGGACAACCCAATAATTCACCCCTCCACTTT
CASSQGGGQPNNSPLHF
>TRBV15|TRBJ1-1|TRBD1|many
TGTGCCACCAGCGCGCCTTTTAAGGACAGGGATGAAGCTTTCTTT
CATSAPFKDRDEAFF
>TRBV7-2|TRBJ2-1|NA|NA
TGTGCCAGCAGCACTCTGCACTCCTACAATGAGCAGTTCTTC
CASSTLHSYNEQFF
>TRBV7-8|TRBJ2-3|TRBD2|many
TGTGCCAGCAGCTTTAGCGGGGGAACAGATACGCAGTATTTT
CASSFSGGTDTQYF
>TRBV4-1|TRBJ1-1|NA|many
TGCGCCAGCAGCCAAGGAGGGCTTGAAGCTTTCTTT
CASSQGGLEAFF
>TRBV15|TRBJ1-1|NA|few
TGTGCCACCAGCCTCGAGGGGGGCACGTACACTGAAGCTTTCTTT
CATSLEGGTYTEAFF
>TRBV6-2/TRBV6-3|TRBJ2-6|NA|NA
TGTGCCAGCAGGAGGGTGGACGGGCGCTCTGGGGCCAACGTCCTGACTTTC
CASRRVDGRSGANVLTF
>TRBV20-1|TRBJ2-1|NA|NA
TGCAGTGCTCTAAATGTCGGGACGGGATACAATGAGCAGTTCTTC
CSALNVGTGYNEQFF
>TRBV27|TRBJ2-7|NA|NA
TGTGCCAGCAGTGGGCAGGGTAATTTCTACGAGCAGTACTTC
CASSGQGNFYEQYF
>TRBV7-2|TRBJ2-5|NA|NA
TGTGCCAGCAGCTTAGTAGGGCTAGATGAGACCCAGTACTTC
CASSLVGLDETQYF
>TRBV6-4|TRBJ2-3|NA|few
TGTGCCAGCAGTGACTCGACTGGTGCGGCTGATACGCAGTATTTT
CASSDSTGAADTQYF
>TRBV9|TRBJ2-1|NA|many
TGTGCCAGCAGCCCCTCCGGGACCCCCGTAAGCAATGAGCAGTTCTTC
CASSPSGTPVSNEQFF
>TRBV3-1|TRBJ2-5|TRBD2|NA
TGTGCCAGCAGCCAAGAGGGACTAGAAGAGACCCAGTACTTC
CASSQEGLEETQYF
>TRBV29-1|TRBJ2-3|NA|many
TGCAGCGCCGTAGGGATGAACACAGATACGCAGTATTTT
CSAVGMNTDTQYF
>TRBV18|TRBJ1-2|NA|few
TGTGCCAGCTCACCAGATGGGTACTATGGCTACACCTTC
CASSPDGYYGYTF
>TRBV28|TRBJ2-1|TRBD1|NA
TGTGCCAGCAGTTTACGGGACAGGGCCGCTGAGCAGTTCTTC
CASSLRDRAAEQFF
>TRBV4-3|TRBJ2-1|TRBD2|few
TGCGCCAGCAGCCAAGAGTCTTATCATGTCGCGGGGGGCGGTGAGCAGTTCTTC
CASSQESYHVAGGGEQFF
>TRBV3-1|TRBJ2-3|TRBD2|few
TGTGCCAGCAGCCCCGGGGGGGCCACAGATACGCAGTATTTT
CASSPGGATDTQYF
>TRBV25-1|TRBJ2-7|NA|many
TGTGCCAGCAGTCCATGGACAGAAGCCGAGCAGTACTTC
CASSPWTEAEQYF
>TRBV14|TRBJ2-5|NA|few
TGTGCCAGCAGCCAAGCGCGCAGGGGGGCGGAGACCCAGTACTTC
CASSQARRGAETQYF
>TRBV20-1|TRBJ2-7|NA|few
TGCAGTGCACTTAACCGGGACACTATCGAGCAGTACTTC
CSALNRDTIEQYF
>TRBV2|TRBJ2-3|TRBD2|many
TGTGCCAGCAGTGCCTGGGGGGGAAGCACAGATACGCAGTATTTT
CASSAWGGSTDTQYF
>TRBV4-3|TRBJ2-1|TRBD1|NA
TGCGCCAGCAGCCAAGATCCAGGGGGCTACAATGAGCAGTTCTTC
CASSQDPGGYNEQFF
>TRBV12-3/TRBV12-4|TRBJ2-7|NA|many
TGTGCCAGCAGTTTAGGGCCGTTCGTCTGGGAGCAGTACTTC
CASSLGPFVWEQYF
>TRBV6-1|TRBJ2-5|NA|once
TGTGCCGGCAGTGAATATGTGACCCTCCAAGAGACCCAGTACTTC
CAGSEYVTLQETQYF
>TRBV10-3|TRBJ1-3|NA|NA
TGTGCCATCAGGACCGGACAGAGCTCTGGAAACACCATATATTTT
CAIRTGQSSGNTIYF
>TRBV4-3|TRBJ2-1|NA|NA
TGCGCCAGCAGCCAAGATCCGGGGGCGAACGGGAATGAGCAGTTCTTC
CASSQDPGANGNEQFF